This paragraph covers one TCR beta chain sequence. This record belongs to a study of patients and donors after allogeneic stem cell transplantation. This CDR3 comprises 15 residues. V was clipped by 5 bases and J by 6 bases; unmatched bases: 7. Germline V CDR1 and CDR2: MNHEY, SVGAGI. TCRdb ran MiXCR on the RT-PCR reads and lists one entry per CDR3 protein. The profile shows some 200,000 distinct CDR3 sequences, 41% of them singletons. This sequence joins TRBV6-5 and TRBJ2-1; TRBD2 matches 10 bases. Sequencing was performed on blood, either unsorted or a sorted T cell fraction (not recorded which). The sequence was obtained from a human donor who was either an allogeneic HSCT recipient or a stem cell or donor lymphocyte infusion donor (not recorded which). It is not recorded whose cells these are; they may come from a transplant donor. The CDR3 nucleotides read TGTGCCAGCAGTCCTAGCGGGAGAAGTTTCAATGAGCAGTTCTTC. It encodes CASSPSGRSFNEQFF.